The 32 T cell receptor beta chains below all came from one sample that was sequenced in a study of shared clonotypes between healthy human individuals. Profiling relied on immunoSEQ multiplex PCR, and the TCRdb table lists in-frame clones only, not all of them. The sample holds hundreds of thousands of clones, 95% to 98% seen once. Naive CD8 cells comprised CD45RO-negative, CCR7-positively selected cells, excluding terminally differentiated effector memory CD45RA+ cells. Sequenced sample: naive CD8+ T cells sorted from blood. These receptor sequences come from a man aged 25 to 45 in good health.

The chain is built from TRBV28 and TRBJ1-2, with unresolved D. Germline loops: CDR1 MDHEN, CDR2 SYDVKM. This CDR3 spans 16 amino acids. V was clipped by 6 bases and J by 3 bases, with 20 bases between them. The DNA of the CDR3 is TGTGCCAGCAGACGCCGGCTAGGAGATAGGGACTATGGCTACACCTTC. This encodes CASRRRLGDRDYGYTF.

J is TRBJ2-3 and V is TRBV7-9; 12 positions agree with TRBD2. The CDR3 extends over 16 amino acids. From germline, CDR1 is SEHNR and CDR2 FQNEAQ (reference sequence). V shed 6 bases, J shed 3 bases, and the junction held 7 bases outside the gene matches. DNA of the CDR3: TGTGCCAGCAGTCCATCGACTAGCGGGAGAACAGATACGCAGTATTTT. Its translation is CASSPSTSGRTDTQYF. The complete variable domain, with remaining parts taken from reference TRBV7-9 and TRBJ2-3, reads DTGVSQNPRHKITKRGQNVTFRCDPISEHNRLYWYRQTLGQGPEFLTYFQNEAQLEKSRLLSDRFSAERPKGSFSTLEIQRTEQGDSAMYLCASSPSTSGRTDTQYFGPGTRLTVL.

This chain joins TRBV19 and TRBJ2-6, with TRBD2 as a possible D gene (5 bases). The CDR3 runs to 14 residues. Trimming left V 6 bases short and J 5 bases short, with 11 bases between. From germline, CDR1 is LNHDA and CDR2 SQIVND (reference sequence). The DNA for the CDR3 is TGTGCCAGTAGATCGGCGGGCTGGGCCAACGTCCTGACTTTC. Its protein product is CASRSAGWANVLTF.

The chain links TRBV14 to TRBJ1-1; D might be TRBD1 (5 bases). V lost 8 bases to trimming and J lost 5 bases, with 15 bases between them. This CDR3 spans 13 amino acids. Germline assignment: CDR1 SGHDN and CDR2 FVKESK. In DNA, the CDR3 is TGTGCCAGCGGCGGGACGGCCAGGACTGAAGCTTTCTTT. Its translation is CASGGTARTEAFF.

The CDR3 DNA reads TGTGCCAGCACGGGCATGGGCGGGAGCTCCTACGAGCAGTACTTC. It encodes CASTGMGGSSYEQYF. The J gene is TRBJ2-7, the V gene TRBV7-9; 7 bases are a match to TRBD2. V trimming: 7 bases; J trimming: 0 bases; junction bases outside the gene matches: 9. CDR1 and CDR2 from the germline V gene are SEHNR and FQNEAQ (reference sequence). This CDR3 comprises 15 residues.

The chain employs TRBV11-2 and TRBJ2-1; D remains ambiguous. Germline values: CDR1 SGHAT, CDR2 FQNNGV. V shed 5 bases and J shed 5 bases, with 22 bases lying between them. The CDR3 has 17 amino acids. The CDR3 DNA is TGTGCCAGCAGCCTAAGGCCCTTCGCCGGCAAAAACAATGAGCAGTTCTTC. Protein product: CASSLRPFAGKNNEQFF.

This rearrangement joins TRBV5-1 to TRBJ2-7, with TRBD2 matching over 8 bases. This CDR3 contains 12 residues. Trimming cost V 5 bases and J 5 bases; bases outside gene matches: 3. Germline V gene lookup returns CDR1 SGHRS and CDR2 YFSETQ. CDR3 nucleotide sequence: TGCGCCAGCAGGGCCGGGGGGGACGAGCAGTACTTC. Its protein is CASRAGGDEQYF.

The chain couples TRBV19 to TRBJ1-2; TRBD1 is a possible D gene (5 bases). The V end lost 3 bases, the J end lost 7 bases, and 27 bases lay between the germline ends. The CDR3 spans 18 residues. CDR1 and CDR2 (germline): LNHDA, SQIVND (reference sequence). This chain's CDR3 is CASSIFRGQLTVVVGYTF. The DNA of the CDR3 is TGTGCCAGTAGTATTTTCCGGGGCCAACTGACGGTTGTCGTTGGCTACACCTTC.

This chain links TRBV4-1 with TRBJ2-5, with a tentative D call TRBD2 (6 bases). CDR1 is MGHRA and CDR2 is YSYEKL in the germline V gene. V gave up 4 bases and J gave up 5 bases, with 11 bases separating them. The CDR3 spans 13 residues. For the CDR3, the DNA is TGCGCCAGCAGCCGTCTAGCGCAGGAGACCCAGTACTTC. It codes for CASSRLAQETQYF.

The rearrangement links TRBV18 to TRBJ2-1, with 8 bases aligning to TRBD2. V was pared by 10 bases and J by 3 bases, with 11 bases of the junction left unmatched. The germline V gene has CDR1 KGHSH and CDR2 LQKENI. The CDR3 is 15 residues long. The CDR3 coding sequence is TGTGCCACCCGGGAGGGGCTAGATGACTACAATGAGCAGTTCTTC. Encoded protein: CATREGLDDYNEQFF. The full variable domain, in which reference TRBV18 and TRBJ2-1 provide the parts outside the CDR3, is NAGVMQNPRHLVRRRGQEARLRCSPMKGHSHVYWYRQLPEEGLKFMVYLQKENIIDESGMPKERFSAEFPKEGPSILRIQQVVRGDSAAYFCATREGLDDYNEQFFGPGTRLTVL.

This rearrangement joins TRBV4-3 to TRBJ2-3, with D perhaps matching TRBD1 (6 bases). This CDR3 is built from 18 residues. Germline V gene sequence: CDR1 LGHNA, CDR2 YSLEER. V dropped 0 bases and J dropped 2 bases, with 18 bases sitting between them. The CDR3 coding sequence is TGCGCCAGCAGCCAAGATCTCCAGGGGCGACTGCTCACAGATACGCAGTATTTT. This sequence encodes CASSQDLQGRLLTDTQYF.

This clone was observed a single time. The chain employs TRBV9 and TRBJ2-7; 8 nucleotides align to TRBD1. CDR1 SGDLS and CDR2 YYNGEE come from the germline V gene. The CDR3 is made up of 14 amino acids. V lost 4 bases to trimming and J lost 5 bases; unmatched junction nucleotides: 8. Here the CDR3 DNA reads TGTGCCAGCAGCTACAGGGGGACCTGGGACGAGCAGTACTTC. Protein: CASSYRGTWDEQYF.

To note about this clone: Other nucleotide sequences from this sample produce the same CDR3. The chain has TRBV9 and TRBJ2-5; 13 positions agree with TRBD2. The germline gives CDR1 SGDLS, CDR2 YYNGEE. The CDR3 has 15 residues. After removal of 4 bases from V and 5 bases from J, the junction contained 5 bases not matched to a gene. This CDR3 is CASSTGLAGVETQYF. For the CDR3, the DNA is TGTGCCAGCAGCACAGGACTAGCGGGAGTGGAGACCCAGTACTTC.

V gene TRBV4-1 combines with J gene TRBJ2-7; TRBD2 aligns across 10 bases. Per the germline V gene, CDR1 is MGHRA and CDR2 is YSYEKL. After removal of 0 bases from V and 4 bases from J, the junction contained 6 bases not matched to a gene. This CDR3 is built from 16 residues. In DNA form, the CDR3 reads TGCGCCAGCAGCCAAGAAGCTAGCGGGAGAGCGTACGAGCAGTACTTC. It codes for CASSQEASGRAYEQYF.

A remark on this clone: Other DNA sequences within the sample encode an identical CDR3. V usage is TRBV27 and J usage is TRBJ2-1, with 7 nucleotides matching TRBD1. Germline lookup yields CDR1 MNHEY and CDR2 SMNVEV (reference sequence). CDR3 size: 14 residues. The J segment lost 1 base and the V segment lost 8 bases, leaving 5 bases of the junction unmatched. The CDR3 loop reads CASSTGVSYNEQFF. CDR3 nucleotide sequence: TGTGCCAGCTCTACAGGGGTTTCCTACAATGAGCAGTTCTTC.

V and J are TRBV9 and TRBJ2-2, with unresolved D. The CDR3 has 15 amino acids. V lost 3 bases to trimming and J lost 4 bases, with 13 bases between them. Germline CDR1 is SGDLS and CDR2 is YYNGEE. Here the CDR3 DNA reads TGTGCCAGCAGCGGCGAAGGCACTGCCACCGGGGAGCTGTTTTTT. Amino acids: CASSGEGTATGELFF. Full variable domain (missing parts from reference TRBV9 and TRBJ2-2): DSGVTQTPKHLITATGQRVTLRCSPRSGDLSVYWYQQSLDQGLQFLIQYYNGEERAKGNILERFSAQQFPDLHSELNLSSLELGDSALYFCASSGEGTATGELFFGEGSRLTVL.

V is TRBV19 and J is TRBJ1-3; 8 nucleotides match TRBD1. CDR3 length: 19 residues. Unmatched junction bases numbered 15, after V lost 5 bases and J lost 0 bases. Germline values: CDR1 LNHDA, CDR2 SQIVND (reference sequence). CDR3 bases: TGTGCCAGTAGTTCTTACACCGGGACAGGACCCAACTCTGGAAACACCATATATTTT. It is translated as CASSSYTGTGPNSGNTIYF.

The genes are TRBV2 and TRBJ2-3; D may be TRBD1 or TRBD2 (6 bases each). The CDR3 extends over 18 amino acids. Trimming removed 6 bases at V and 0 bases at J, with 22 bases between. Germline V CDR1 and CDR2: SNHLY, FYNNEI. CDR3 sequence: CASSEQGGLVSSTDTQYF. CDR3 bases: TGTGCCAGCAGCGAACAGGGAGGATTAGTTTCTAGCACAGATACGCAGTATTTT.

A single count supports this clone. At the DNA level, this CDR3 is encoded by other sequences in the same sample as well. The chain is built from TRBV27 and TRBJ2-2; D unresolved. CDR1 MNHEY and CDR2 SMNVEV come from the germline V gene (reference sequence). The V end was cut by 3 bases, the J end by 4 bases, with 6 bases between. The CDR3 spans 13 residues. The CDR3 region has the DNA TGTGCCAGCAGTTTCCCCGGCACCGGGGAGCTGTTTTTT. This translates into CASSFPGTGELFF.

This chain uses TRBV27 with TRBJ1-1; D is ambiguous. This CDR3 contains 15 residues. Germline V CDR1 and CDR2: MNHEY, SMNVEV (reference sequence). With 2 bases removed from V and 4 bases from J, the gap between germline ends came to 14 bases. CDR3 nucleotide sequence: TGTGCCAGCAGTTTAATTTACGAGGGAAGCACTGAAGCTTTCTTT. This gives the protein CASSLIYEGSTEAFF.

This rearrangement joins TRBV7-6 to TRBJ2-1, with a tentative D call TRBD2 (7 bases). This CDR3 is built from 15 residues. CDR1 is SGHVS and CDR2 is FNYEAQ in the germline V gene. V lost 8 bases and J 2 bases, leaving 16 bases between the germline ends. CDR3 protein: CASEGGSGPYNEQFF. CDR3 DNA sequence: TGTGCCAGCGAAGGGGGTAGCGGGCCCTACAATGAGCAGTTCTTC.

V and J are TRBV19 and TRBJ2-1; TRBD2 matches 11 bases. The CDR3 has 15 residues. After removal of 5 bases from V and 4 bases from J, the junction contained 4 bases not matched to a gene. Germline V gene sequence: CDR1 LNHDA, CDR2 SQIVND (reference sequence). CDR3 protein: CASSPGTSGYNEQFF. CDR3 DNA sequence: TGTGCCAGTAGTCCCGGGACTAGCGGATACAATGAGCAGTTCTTC.

Details on this clone: Within the sample, other DNA sequences also encode this same CDR3. The rearrangement links TRBV27 to TRBJ2-1; perhaps TRBD2 as D (5 bases). V shed 2 bases and J shed 5 bases, with 7 bases lying between them. The CDR3 is 13 amino acids. Germline loops: CDR1 MNHEY, CDR2 SMNVEV (reference sequence). In DNA form, the CDR3 reads TGTGCCAGCAGTTTAGGGAGAAACAATGAGCAGTTCTTC. It translates to CASSLGRNNEQFF.

A remark on this clone: Additional DNA sequences in this sample encode the identical CDR3. The chain joins TRBV7-6 to TRBJ2-1; the D is unclear. Trimming pared 1 base from V and 4 bases from J, leaving 11 bases between. The CDR3 spans 15 residues. Germline V CDR1 and CDR2: SGHVS, FNYEAQ. The CDR3 region has the DNA TGTGCCAGCAGCTTAGTGGGCGAGACGTACAATGAGCAGTTCTTC. Translating it yields CASSLVGETYNEQFF.

The chain joins TRBV4-3 to TRBJ2-7, with no clear D. Per the germline V gene, CDR1 is LGHNA and CDR2 is YSLEER. The CDR3 length is 15 residues. V was cut by 1 base and J by 2 bases, with 12 bases left in between. The CDR3 coding sequence is TGCGCCAGCAGCCAAGTAGTCGGCGGACCCTACGAGCAGTACTTC. Translating it yields CASSQVVGGPYEQYF.

The chain has TRBV28 and TRBJ2-1, with D possibly TRBD2 on 6 matching bases. This CDR3 is built from 14 residues. CDR1 and CDR2 (germline): MDHEN, SYDVKM. Trimming cost V 5 bases and J 3 bases, with 11 bases left between them. The CDR3 DNA follows: TGTGCCAGCAGTCCCTTAGCGGACTACAATGAGCAGTTCTTC. Amino acids: CASSPLADYNEQFF.

This chain joins TRBV5-1 and TRBJ2-7, with 9 bases lining up with TRBD1. The CDR3 is made up of 16 amino acids. V shed 0 bases, J shed 3 bases, and the junction held 7 bases outside the gene matches. Germline V gene lookup returns CDR1 SGHRS and CDR2 YFSETQ. The CDR3 region is CASSLDFWGQGYEQYF. The CDR3 nucleotides are TGCGCCAGCAGCTTGGATTTCTGGGGACAGGGCTACGAGCAGTACTTC.

The chain uses TRBV4-1 and TRBJ2-2; D remains unclear. Germline loops: CDR1 MGHRA, CDR2 YSYEKL. Trimming pared 4 bases from V and 0 bases from J, leaving 12 bases between. This CDR3 has 16 amino acids. The CDR3 region is CASSLNEFPNTGELFF. In DNA form, the CDR3 reads TGCGCCAGCAGCCTTAATGAATTTCCGAACACCGGGGAGCTGTTTTTT.

V usage is TRBV9 and J usage is TRBJ2-5; 8 nucleotides match TRBD2. The germline gives CDR1 SGDLS, CDR2 YYNGEE. The length of the CDR3 is 16 residues. V lost 0 bases to trimming and J lost 1 base; unmatched junction nucleotides: 5. DNA for the CDR3: TGTGCCAGCAGCGTAGAGTCGGCGGGGGGCCAAGAGACCCAGTACTTC. Translated: CASSVESAGGQETQYF. Based on the CDR3 plus reference TRBV9 and TRBJ2-5, the full variable domain is DSGVTQTPKHLITATGQRVTLRCSPRSGDLSVYWYQQSLDQGLQFLIQYYNGEERAKGNILERFSAQQFPDLHSELNLSSLELGDSALYFCASSVESAGGQETQYFGPGTRLLVL.

The chain employs TRBV11-2 and TRBJ2-3; TRBD2 might be the D (5 bases). Trimming took off 3 bases at V and 6 bases at J, with 10 bases between the two ends. Germline V gives CDR1 SGHAT, CDR2 FQNNGV. CDR3 length: 13 amino acids. The CDR3 sequence is CASSFGLTDTQYF. CDR3 nucleotides: TGTGCCAGCAGCTTTGGACTTACGGATACGCAGTATTTT.

The rearrangement links TRBV27 to TRBJ1-1; D not certain. Germline V gene data show CDR1 as MNHEY and CDR2 as SMNVEV (reference sequence). Trimming shortened V by 5 bases and J by 5 bases, and 15 bases separated the two germline ends. CDR3 size: 14 residues. CDR3 sequence (DNA): TGTGCCAGCAGTCCCCAAGTGGCGGGGACTGAAGCTTTCTTT. Protein: CASSPQVAGTEAFF.

The chain links TRBV14 to TRBJ2-5; either TRBD1 or TRBD2 may supply D (5 bases each). This CDR3 has 16 amino acids. Trimming took 4 bases from V and 0 from J, leaving 15 bases between them. Per the germline V gene, CDR1 is SGHDN and CDR2 is FVKESK. The CDR3 DNA sequence: TGTGCCAGCAGCCCTGGGGGACCCTCCAACCAAGAGACCCAGTACTTC. It yields the protein CASSPGGPSNQETQYF.